Listed below are T cell receptor beta chains from one sample, sequenced in a study of regulatory T cells in long-lasting Graves disease. TCRdb itself ran the multiplex PCR reads through MiXCR, one entry per CDR3 protein. The data show 650,000 to 850,000 distinct CDR3 sequences, about 32% seen once. Sequenced here: peripheral blood mononuclear cells (PBMCs), sampled when the disease was refractory, from a patient treated with antithyroid drugs. The source is a female donor with Graves disease. CDR3s leave out the opening cysteine and the closing phenylalanine or tryptophan. D genes are given only for firm matches.

>TRBD1|TRBV28
ASSLPGQPTHNSPLH
>.|TRBV7-9
ASSPSDTDNQPQH
>TRBD2|TRBV12-3/TRBV12-4
ASSRTSGRTDTQY
>TRBD1|TRBV28
ASNSGGDEKLF
>.|TRBV30
AWSVPPGECQETQY
>TRBD1|TRBV5-1
ASSWDSYEQY
>TRBD1|TRBV6-2/TRBV6-3
ASTLLRDRGRETEAF
>.|TRBV3-1
ASSPSDSPKVAF
>.|TRBV6-2/TRBV6-3
ASSYSTRANTEAF
>.|TRBV15
ATSRDLNTEAF
>.|TRBV6-5
ASSYDRFGNEQF
>.|TRBV30
AWSLRHTEAF
>.|TRBV30
ASKNRANYGYT
>.|TRBV27
ASSTRDIGTEAF
>.|TRBV12-3/TRBV12-4
ASSPLLATDNEQF
>TRBD1|TRBV7-3
ASSDGGQGYEQY
>TRBD1|TRBV28
ASSSSDRGPGQPQH
>TRBD1|TRBV5-1
ASSYGTGNSNGYT
>TRBD2|TRBV18
ASSTTSGITYEQY
>.|TRBV6-2/TRBV6-3
ASSYGRQRSNQPQH
>TRBD1|TRBV2
ASSAPGQGARVGNQPQH
>.|TRBV3-1
ASSQGTVNTEAF
>TRBD1|TRBV29-1
SVKDRGRDGYT
>.|TRBV3-1
ASSRMGGRGETQY
>TRBD1|TRBV14
ASSPTGDPTYEQY
>.|TRBV14
ASSQDWNVYEQY
>.|TRBV27
ASSWGAGINTEAF
>TRBD2|TRBV12-3/TRBV12-4
ASRGTSGRATGGDETQY
>.|TRBV19
ASSIAYNQPQH
>TRBD2|TRBV20-1
SARWTSGSPEQY
>.|TRBV12-5
ASGSAMDIVISGYGYT
>TRBD2|TRBV6-5
ASSYGRANTGELF
>.|TRBV19
ASSLGAERTEAF
>TRBD1|TRBV2
ASRKQGANQPQH
>.|TRBV5-6
ASSAPRDSYEQY
>TRBD1|TRBV15
ATSRSRQGGQPQH
>.|TRBV30
AWSAGTNTEAF
>TRBD1|TRBV10-3
AISGTGDQPQH
>.|TRBV4-1
ASSPPGTASYTEAF
>.|TRBV28
ASRSDQPQH
>TRBD2|TRBV6-1
ASNSGILTSGFQETQY
>.|TRBV6-1
ASRKGLNEKLF
>.|TRBV7-3
ASSLRGGSNYGYT
>.|TRBV7-3
ASSWSGTASSGANVLT
>.|TRBV9
ASSVGSSVTYEQY
>.|TRBV2
ASSEEAGGAPQH
>.|TRBV30
AWRPAQETQY
>TRBD2|TRBV28
ASSPAGEPASSTDTQY
>.|TRBV29-1
SVEPGSSTEAF
>TRBD1|TRBV20-1
SAAGTGLSGANVLT
>.|TRBV5-1
ASSLVPAYEAF
>TRBD1|TRBV10-3
AISEEDRGTHSNQPQH
>TRBD1|TRBV6-5
ASSYPRTGRTGELF
>.|TRBV6-5
ASSYPTPGGERYEQY
>.|TRBV12-3/TRBV12-4
ASSFRRGEQY
>.|TRBV3-1
ASSLQDGSYEQY
>.|TRBV5-4
ASSPGTIDEKLF
>.|TRBV20-1
SASAFGQLGNQPQH
>.|TRBV2
ASRRDETGEKLF